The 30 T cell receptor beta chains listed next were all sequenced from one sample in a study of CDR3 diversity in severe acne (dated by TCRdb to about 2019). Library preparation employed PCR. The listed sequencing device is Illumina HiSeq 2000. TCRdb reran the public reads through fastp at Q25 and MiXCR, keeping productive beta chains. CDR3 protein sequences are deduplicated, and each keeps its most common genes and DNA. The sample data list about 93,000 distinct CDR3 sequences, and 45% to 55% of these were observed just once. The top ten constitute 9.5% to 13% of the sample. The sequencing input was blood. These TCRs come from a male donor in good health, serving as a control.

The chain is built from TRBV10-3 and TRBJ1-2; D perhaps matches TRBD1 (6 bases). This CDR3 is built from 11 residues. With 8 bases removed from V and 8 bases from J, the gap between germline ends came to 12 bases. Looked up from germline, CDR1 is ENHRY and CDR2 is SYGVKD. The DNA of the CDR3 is TGTGCCATCCGGGGGGCGACCGGCTACACCTTC. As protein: CAIRGATGYTF.

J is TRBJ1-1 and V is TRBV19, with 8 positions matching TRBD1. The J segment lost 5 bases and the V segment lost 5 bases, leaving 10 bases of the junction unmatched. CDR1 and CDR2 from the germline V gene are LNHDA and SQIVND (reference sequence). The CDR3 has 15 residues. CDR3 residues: CASSSPDRVGTEAFF. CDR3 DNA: TGTGCCAGTAGTTCCCCGGACAGGGTCGGGACTGAAGCTTTCTTT.

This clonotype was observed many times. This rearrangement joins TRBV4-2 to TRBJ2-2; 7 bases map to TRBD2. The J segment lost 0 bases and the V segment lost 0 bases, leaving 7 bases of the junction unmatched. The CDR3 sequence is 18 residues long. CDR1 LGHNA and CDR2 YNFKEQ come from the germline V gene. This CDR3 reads CASSQDPSGASNTGELFF. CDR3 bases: TGTGCCAGCAGCCAAGACCCTAGCGGAGCTTCGAACACCGGGGAGCTGTTTTTT.

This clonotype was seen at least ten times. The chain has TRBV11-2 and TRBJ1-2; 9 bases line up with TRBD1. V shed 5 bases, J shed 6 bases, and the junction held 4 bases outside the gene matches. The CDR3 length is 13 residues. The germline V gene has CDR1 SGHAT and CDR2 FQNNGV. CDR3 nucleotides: TGTGCCAGCAGCGGGACAGGGTTTGATGGCTACACCTTC. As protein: CASSGTGFDGYTF.

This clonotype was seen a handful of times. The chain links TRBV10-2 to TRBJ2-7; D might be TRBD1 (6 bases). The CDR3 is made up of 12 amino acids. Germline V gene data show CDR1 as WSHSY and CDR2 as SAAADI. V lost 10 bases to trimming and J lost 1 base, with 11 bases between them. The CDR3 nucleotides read TGCGCCACCGAGGGGACATCCTACGAGCAGTACTTC. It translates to CATEGTSYEQYF.

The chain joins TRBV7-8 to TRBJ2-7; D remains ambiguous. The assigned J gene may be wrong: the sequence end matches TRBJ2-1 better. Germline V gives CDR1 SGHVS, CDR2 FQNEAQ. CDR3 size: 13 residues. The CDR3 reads CASSFTSSYEQFF. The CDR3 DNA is TGTGCCAGCAGCTTCACCAGCTCCTATGAGCAGTTCTTC.

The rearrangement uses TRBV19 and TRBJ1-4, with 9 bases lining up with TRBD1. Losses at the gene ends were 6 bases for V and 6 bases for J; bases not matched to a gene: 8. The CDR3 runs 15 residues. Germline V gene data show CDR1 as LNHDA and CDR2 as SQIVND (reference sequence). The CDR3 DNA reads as TGTGCCAGTAGCCCCAGACAGGGGGGAGATGAAAAACTGTTTTTT. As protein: CASSPRQGGDEKLFF. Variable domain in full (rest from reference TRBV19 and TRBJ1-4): DGGITQSPKYLFRKEGQNVTLSCEQNLNHDAMYWYRQDPGQGLRLIYYSQIVNDFQKGDIAEGYSVSREKKESFPLTVTSAQKNPTAFYLCASSPRQGGDEKLFFGSGTQLSVL.

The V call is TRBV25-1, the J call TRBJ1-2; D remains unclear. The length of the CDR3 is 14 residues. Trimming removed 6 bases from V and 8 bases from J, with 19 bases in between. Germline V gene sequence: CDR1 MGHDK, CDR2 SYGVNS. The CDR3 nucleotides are TGTGCCAGCAGCCAAGGTGTTGCCACACGAGGCTACACCTTC. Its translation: CASSQGVATRGYTF.

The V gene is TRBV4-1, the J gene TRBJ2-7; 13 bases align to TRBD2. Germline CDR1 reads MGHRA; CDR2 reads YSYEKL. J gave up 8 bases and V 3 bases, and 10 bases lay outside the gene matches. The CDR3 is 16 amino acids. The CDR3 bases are TGCGCCAGCAGCCAGGCAGGAGCGGGACTAGCGGGAAAGCAGTACTTC. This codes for CASSQAGAGLAGKQYF.

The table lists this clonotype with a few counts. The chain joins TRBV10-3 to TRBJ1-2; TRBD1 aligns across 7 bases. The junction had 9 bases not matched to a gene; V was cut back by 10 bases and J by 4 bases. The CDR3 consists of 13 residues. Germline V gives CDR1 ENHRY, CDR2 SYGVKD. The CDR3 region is CASIRQGVYGYTF. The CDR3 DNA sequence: TGTGCCAGCATCCGGCAGGGGGTCTATGGCTACACCTTC.

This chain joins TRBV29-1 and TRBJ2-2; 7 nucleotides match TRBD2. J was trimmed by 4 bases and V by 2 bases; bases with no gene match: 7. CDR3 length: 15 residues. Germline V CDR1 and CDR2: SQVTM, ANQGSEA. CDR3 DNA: TGCAGCGTTGAATTCGAACTAGCGCCCACCGGGGAGCTGTTTTTT. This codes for CSVEFELAPTGELFF.

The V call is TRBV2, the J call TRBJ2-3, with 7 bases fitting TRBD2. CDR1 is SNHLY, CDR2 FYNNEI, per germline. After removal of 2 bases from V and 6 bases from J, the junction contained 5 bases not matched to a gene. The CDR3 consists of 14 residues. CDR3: CASSELAGVDTQYF. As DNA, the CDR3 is TGTGCCAGCAGTGAACTCGCGGGAGTGGATACGCAGTATTTT. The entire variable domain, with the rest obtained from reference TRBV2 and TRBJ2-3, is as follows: EPEVTQTPSHQVTQMGQEVILRCVPISNHLYFYWYRQILGQKVEFLVSFYNNEISEKSEIFDDQFSVERPDGSNFTLKIRSTKLEDSAMYFCASSELAGVDTQYFGPGTRLTVL.

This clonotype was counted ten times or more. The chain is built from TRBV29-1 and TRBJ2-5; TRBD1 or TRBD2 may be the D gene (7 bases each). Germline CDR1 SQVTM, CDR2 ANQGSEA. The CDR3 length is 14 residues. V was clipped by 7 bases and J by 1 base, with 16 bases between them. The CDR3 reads CSARDSGVQETQYF. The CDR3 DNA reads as TGCAGCGCCAGGGACAGCGGGGTCCAAGAGACCCAGTACTTC.

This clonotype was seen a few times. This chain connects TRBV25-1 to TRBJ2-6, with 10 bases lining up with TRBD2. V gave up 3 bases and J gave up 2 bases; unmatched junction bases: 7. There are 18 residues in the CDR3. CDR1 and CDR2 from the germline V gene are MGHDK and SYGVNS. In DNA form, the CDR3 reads TGTGCCAGCAGTGATTTTGAGCGGGAGGGCACTGGGGCCAACGTCCTGACTTTC. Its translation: CASSDFEREGTGANVLTF.

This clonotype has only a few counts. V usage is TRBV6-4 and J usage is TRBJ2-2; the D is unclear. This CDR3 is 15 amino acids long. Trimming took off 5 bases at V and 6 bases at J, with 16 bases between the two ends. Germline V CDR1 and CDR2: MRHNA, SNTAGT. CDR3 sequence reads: CASSLEPDQAGELFF. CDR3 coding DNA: TGTGCCAGCAGTCTCGAGCCGGACCAAGCCGGGGAGCTGTTTTTT.

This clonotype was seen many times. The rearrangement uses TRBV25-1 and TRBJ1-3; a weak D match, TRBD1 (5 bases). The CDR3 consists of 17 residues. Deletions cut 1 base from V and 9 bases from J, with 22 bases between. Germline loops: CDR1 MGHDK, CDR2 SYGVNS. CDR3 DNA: TGTGCCAGCAGTGAATCTGTTTATCAGGGTTCTAACGGCACCATATATTTT. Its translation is CASSESVYQGSNGTIYF. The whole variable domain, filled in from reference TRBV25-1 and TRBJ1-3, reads EADIYQTPRYLVIGTGKKITLECSQTMGHDKMYWYQQDPGMELHLIHYSYGVNSTEKGDLSSESTVSRIRTEHFPLTLESARPSHTSQYLCASSESVYQGSNGTIYFGEGSWLTVV.

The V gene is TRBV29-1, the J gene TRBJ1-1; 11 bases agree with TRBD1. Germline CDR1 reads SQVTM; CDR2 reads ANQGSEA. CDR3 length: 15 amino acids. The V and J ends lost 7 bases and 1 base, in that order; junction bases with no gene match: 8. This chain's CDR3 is CSAPGTGGANTEAFF. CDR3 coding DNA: TGCAGCGCCCCCGGGACAGGGGGGGCGAACACTGAAGCTTTCTTT.

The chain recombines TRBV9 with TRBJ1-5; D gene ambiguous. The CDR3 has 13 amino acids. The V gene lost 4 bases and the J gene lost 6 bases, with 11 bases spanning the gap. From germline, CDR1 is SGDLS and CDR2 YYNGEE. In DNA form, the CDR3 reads TGTGCCAGCAGCCAAGATTTGGGTCAGCCCCAGCATTTT. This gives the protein CASSQDLGQPQHF.

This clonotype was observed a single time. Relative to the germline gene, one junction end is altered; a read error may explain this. CDR3 DNA: TGTGCCAGCAGTTGGGCAGAGGCGATCAACACTGAAACTTTCTTT. Its protein is CASSWAEAINTETFF. The chain uses TRBV6-7 and TRBJ1-1, with unresolved D. TRBV6-7 is identified as an open reading frame with a role that is uncertain. The CDR3 contains 15 residues.

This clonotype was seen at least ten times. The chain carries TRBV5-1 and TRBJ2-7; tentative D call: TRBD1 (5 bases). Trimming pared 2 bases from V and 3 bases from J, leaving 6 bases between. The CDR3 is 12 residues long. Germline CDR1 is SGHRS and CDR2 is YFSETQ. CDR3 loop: CASSFQGYEQYF. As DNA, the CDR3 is TGCGCCAGCAGCTTTCAGGGCTACGAGCAGTACTTC.

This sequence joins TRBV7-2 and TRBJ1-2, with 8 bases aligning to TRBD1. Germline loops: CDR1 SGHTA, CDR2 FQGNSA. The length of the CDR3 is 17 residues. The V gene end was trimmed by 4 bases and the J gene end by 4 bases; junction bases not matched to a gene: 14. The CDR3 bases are TGTGCCAGCAGCTCCCCAGGGGCACAGGGGGACACCTATGGCTACACCTTC. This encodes CASSSPGAQGDTYGYTF. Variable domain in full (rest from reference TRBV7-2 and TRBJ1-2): GAGVSQSPSNKVTEKGKDVELRCDPISGHTALYWYRQSLGQGLEFLIYFQGNSAPDKSGLPSDRFSAERTGGSVSTLTIQRTQQEDSAVYLCASSSPGAQGDTYGYTFGSGTRLTVV.

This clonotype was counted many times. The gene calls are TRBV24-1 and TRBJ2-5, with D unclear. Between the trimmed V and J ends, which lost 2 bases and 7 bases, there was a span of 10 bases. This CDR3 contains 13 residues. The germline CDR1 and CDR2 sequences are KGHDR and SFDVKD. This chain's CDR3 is CATSDSHDWTQYF. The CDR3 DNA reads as TGTGCCACCAGTGATTCCCACGATTGGACCCAGTACTTC.

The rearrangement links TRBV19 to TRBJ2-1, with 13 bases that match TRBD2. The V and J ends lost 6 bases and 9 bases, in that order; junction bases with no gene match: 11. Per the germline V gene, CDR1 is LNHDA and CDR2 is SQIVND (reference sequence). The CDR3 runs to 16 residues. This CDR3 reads CASRPRTSGSMVEQFF. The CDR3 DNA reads TGTGCCAGTAGGCCACGGACTAGCGGGAGCATGGTTGAGCAGTTCTTC.

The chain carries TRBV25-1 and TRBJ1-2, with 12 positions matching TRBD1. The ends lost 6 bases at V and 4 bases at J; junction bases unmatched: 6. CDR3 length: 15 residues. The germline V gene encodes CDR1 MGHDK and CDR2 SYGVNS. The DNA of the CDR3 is TGTGCCAGCAGCTCCGGGACAGGGGGCATCTATGGCTACACCTTC. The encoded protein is CASSSGTGGIYGYTF.

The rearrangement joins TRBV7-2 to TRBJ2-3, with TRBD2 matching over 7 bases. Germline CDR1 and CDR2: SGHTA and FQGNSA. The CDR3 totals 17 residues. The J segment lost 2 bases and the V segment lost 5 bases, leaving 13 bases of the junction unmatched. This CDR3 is CASSEERLAAFTDTQYF. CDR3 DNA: TGTGCCAGCAGCGAAGAGCGGCTAGCGGCATTCACAGATACGCAGTATTTT.

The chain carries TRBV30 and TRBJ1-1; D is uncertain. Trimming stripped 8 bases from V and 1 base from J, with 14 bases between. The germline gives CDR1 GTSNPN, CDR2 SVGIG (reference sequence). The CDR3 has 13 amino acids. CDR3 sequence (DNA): TGTGCCACAACCGGACGGGGGAACACTGAAGCTTTCTTT. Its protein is CATTGRGNTEAFF.

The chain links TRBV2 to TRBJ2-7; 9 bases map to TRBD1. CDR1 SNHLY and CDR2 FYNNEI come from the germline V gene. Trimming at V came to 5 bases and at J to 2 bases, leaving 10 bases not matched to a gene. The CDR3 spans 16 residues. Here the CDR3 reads CASSSRETGGPYEQYF. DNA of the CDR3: TGTGCCAGCAGTAGCCGGGAGACAGGGGGGCCCTACGAGCAGTACTTC.

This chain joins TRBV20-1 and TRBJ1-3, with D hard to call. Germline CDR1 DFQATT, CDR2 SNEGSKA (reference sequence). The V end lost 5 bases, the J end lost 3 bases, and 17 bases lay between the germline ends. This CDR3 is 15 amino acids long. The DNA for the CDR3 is TGCAGTGCTCCGTGGACGGATACACTTGGAAACACCATATATTTT. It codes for CSAPWTDTLGNTIYF.

The CDR3 loop reads CAAGDREDRANTGELFF. CDR3 nucleotides: TGTGCAGCAGGGGACCGGGAGGACAGAGCGAACACCGGGGAGCTGTTTTTT. This chain links TRBV2 with TRBJ2-2; D possibly corresponds to TRBD2 (7 bases). This CDR3 contains 17 residues. Germline loops: CDR1 SNHLY, CDR2 FYNNEI.

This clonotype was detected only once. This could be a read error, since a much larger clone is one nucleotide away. The CDR3 loop reads CASTPLAGGTGELLF. Written as DNA, the CDR3 is TGCGCCAGCACCCCACTAGCGGGGGGTACCGGGGAGCTGCTTTTT. The J gene is TRBJ2-2, the V gene TRBV5-1; 12 bases match TRBD2. The CDR3 consists of 15 residues. CDR1 is SGHRS, CDR2 YFSETQ, per germline.